This entry describes one T cell receptor beta chain. TCRdb's table, derived via immunoSEQ multiplex PCR, lists solely in-frame clones and lacks some. The data show about 110,000 clones, 88% seen once. These data belong to a study of cytomegalovirus exposure and HLA in healthy donors. This CDR3 spans 18 amino acids. The V and J ends lost 4 bases and 3 bases, in that order; junction bases with no gene match: 17. Germline V CDR1 and CDR2: SGHNT, YYREEE (reference sequence). This receptor was taken from a woman in her twenties or thirties in good health and CMV-seropositive. The material sequenced was PBMCs. V is TRBV5-4 and J is TRBJ1-1; 8 bases are a match to TRBD1. This CDR3 is CASSRGQGRRGGDTEAFF. CDR3 nucleotide sequence: TGTGCCAGCAGCCGTGGACAGGGAAGAAGGGGAGGGGACACTGAAGCTTTCTTT.